The next 9 T cell receptor beta chains were all read from a single sample in a study of blood T cell repertoires in COVID-19. Using immunoSEQ multiplex PCR, the repertoire was profiled, and TCRdb retains in-frame clones only, with some absent. The sample consists of 25,000 to 35,000 clones, around 84% of them appearing once. Input material: peripheral blood. The receptors here all came from a human donor in a cohort sampled during active COVID-19. The donor label of this sample is uncertain.

CDR3 DNA: TGTGCCATCAGTGAGTCGGGAGCCTACGAGCAGTACTTC. It is translated as CAISESGAYEQYF. The chain employs TRBV10-3 and TRBJ2-7; D is possibly TRBD2 (5 bases). The ends were cut back, 0 bases at V and 2 bases at J, with 5 bases in the middle. This CDR3 has 13 amino acids. CDR1 is ENHRY, CDR2 SYGVKD, per germline.

V gene TRBV11-2 combines with J gene TRBJ1-5, with 8 bases identical to TRBD1. V shed 5 bases, J shed 2 bases, and the junction held 5 bases outside the gene matches. Germline V gene sequence: CDR1 SGHAT, CDR2 FQNNGV. This CDR3 is built from 15 residues. This CDR3 is CASSPGTGRNQPQHF. CDR3 coding DNA: TGTGCCAGCAGCCCGGGGACAGGCCGCAATCAGCCCCAGCATTTT.

The chain links TRBV24-1 to TRBJ2-5; 7 bases are shared with TRBD1. The CDR3 runs 12 residues. The V gene end was trimmed by 5 bases and the J gene end by 5 bases; junction bases not matched to a gene: 1. CDR1 is KGHDR and CDR2 is SFDVKD in the germline V gene. The CDR3 loop reads CATSGQGETQYF. CDR3 sequence (DNA): TGTGCCACCAGTGGACAGGGCGAGACCCAGTACTTC.

In its sample, this clone was seen once. J is TRBJ2-3 and V is TRBV19, with D hard to call. V was pared by 3 bases and J by 0 bases, with 13 bases between. The germline CDR1 and CDR2 sequences are LNHDA and SQIVND (reference sequence). The CDR3 length is 16 residues. CDR3 sequence: CASSIGWASSTDTQYF. CDR3 DNA sequence: TGTGCCAGTAGTATCGGTTGGGCTTCAAGCACAGATACGCAGTATTTT.

This clone was seen a handful of times. The chain combines TRBV30 with TRBJ1-5, with D perhaps TRBD1 (5 bases). The V gene lost 5 bases and the J gene lost 6 bases, with 14 bases spanning the gap. The CDR3 length is 13 residues. The germline V gene encodes CDR1 GTSNPN and CDR2 SVGIG (reference sequence). The CDR3 region is CAWGVQGTQPQHF. In DNA, the CDR3 is TGTGCCTGGGGCGTCCAGGGTACTCAGCCCCAGCATTTT. The whole variable domain, filled in from reference TRBV30 and TRBJ1-5, reads SQTIHQWPATLVQPVGSPLSLECTVEGTSNPNLYWYRQAAGRGLQLLFYSVGIGQISSEVPQNLSASRPQDRQFILSSKKLLLSDSGFYLCAWGVQGTQPQHFGDGTRLSIL.

The gene calls are TRBV6-4 and TRBJ2-2, with TRBD1 matching over 7 bases. V lost 0 bases, J lost 6 bases, and 7 bases stayed unmatched. Germline assignment: CDR1 MRHNA and CDR2 SNTAGT. CDR3 size: 16 residues. The CDR3 loop reads CASSDSMRQGSGELFF. As DNA, the CDR3 is TGTGCCAGCAGTGACTCGATGCGACAGGGATCCGGGGAGCTGTTTTTT.

This chain links TRBV29-1 with TRBJ2-3; possibly TRBD2 for D (6 bases). V was pared by 4 bases and J by 4 bases, with 15 bases between. CDR1 and CDR2 from the germline V gene are SQVTM and ANQGSEA. This CDR3 spans 14 amino acids. The CDR3 loop reads CSVARSSGADTQYF. As DNA, the CDR3 is TGCAGCGTTGCAAGGTCTTCGGGGGCAGATACGCAGTATTTT.

This clone was detected only once. J is TRBJ2-1 and V is TRBV6-5, with D maybe TRBD2 (5 bases). Germline assignment: CDR1 MNHEY and CDR2 SVGAGI. This CDR3 has 14 residues. Trimming cost V 5 bases and J 4 bases, with 12 bases left between them. This chain's CDR3 is CASSRSSPYNEQFF. The CDR3 DNA sequence: TGTGCCAGCAGTCGGTCTAGCCCTTACAATGAGCAGTTCTTC.

The V and J genes are TRBV15 and TRBJ2-1; TRBD1 aligns across 9 bases. CDR1 is LNHNV, CDR2 YYDKDF, per germline (reference sequence). CDR3 length: 15 amino acids. V was clipped by 1 base and J by 4 bases; unmatched bases: 2. The CDR3 spells CATSRVGTGYNEQFF. The CDR3 nucleotides are TGTGCCACCAGCAGAGTAGGGACAGGGTACAATGAGCAGTTCTTC.